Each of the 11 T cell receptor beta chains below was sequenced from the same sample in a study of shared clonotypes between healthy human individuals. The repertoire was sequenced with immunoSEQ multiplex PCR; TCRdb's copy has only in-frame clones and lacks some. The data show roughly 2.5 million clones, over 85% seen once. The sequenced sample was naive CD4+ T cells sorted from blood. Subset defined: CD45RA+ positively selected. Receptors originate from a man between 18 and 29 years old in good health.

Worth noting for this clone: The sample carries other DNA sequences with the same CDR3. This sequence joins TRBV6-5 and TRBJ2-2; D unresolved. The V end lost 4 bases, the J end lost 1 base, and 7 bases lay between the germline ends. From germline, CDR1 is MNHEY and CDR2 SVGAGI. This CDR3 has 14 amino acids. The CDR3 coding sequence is TGTGCCAGCAGTTCGCGAAGGAACACCGGGGAGCTGTTTTTT. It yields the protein CASSSRRNTGELFF.

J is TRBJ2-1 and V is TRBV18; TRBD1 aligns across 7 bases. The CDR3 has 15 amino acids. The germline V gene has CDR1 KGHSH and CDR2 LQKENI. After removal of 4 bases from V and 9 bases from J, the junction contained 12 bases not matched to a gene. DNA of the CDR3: TGTGCCAGCTCACTGGACAGGCCCCCCTGGGGTGAGCAGTTCTTC. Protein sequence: CASSLDRPPWGEQFF.

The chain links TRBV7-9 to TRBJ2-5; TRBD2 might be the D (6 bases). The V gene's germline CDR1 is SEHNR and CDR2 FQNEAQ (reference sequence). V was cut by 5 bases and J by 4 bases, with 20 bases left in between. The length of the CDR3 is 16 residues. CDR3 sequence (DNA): TGTGCCAGCAGCCCTTCCGGGACTTGTCGTCGAGAGACCCAGTACTTC. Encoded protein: CASSPSGTCRRETQYF.

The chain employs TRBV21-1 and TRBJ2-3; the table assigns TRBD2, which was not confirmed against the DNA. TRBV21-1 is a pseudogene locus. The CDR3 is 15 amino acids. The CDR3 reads CASDEGRGGMDTQYF. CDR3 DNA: TGTGCCAGCGACGAAGGGCGGGGGGGCATGGATACGCAGTATTTT.

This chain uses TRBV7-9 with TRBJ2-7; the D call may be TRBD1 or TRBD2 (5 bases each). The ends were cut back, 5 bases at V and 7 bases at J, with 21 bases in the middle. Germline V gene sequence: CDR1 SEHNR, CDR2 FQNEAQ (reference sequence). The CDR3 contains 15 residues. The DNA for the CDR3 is TGTGCCAGCAGCCCACGACCGGGACCTTCGGCGGAGCAGTACTTC. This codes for CASSPRPGPSAEQYF.

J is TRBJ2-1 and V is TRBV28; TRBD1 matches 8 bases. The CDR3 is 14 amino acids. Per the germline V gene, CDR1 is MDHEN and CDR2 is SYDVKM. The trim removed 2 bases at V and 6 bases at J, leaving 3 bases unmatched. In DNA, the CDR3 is TGTGCCAGCAGTTTACGGGACAGGCCCAATGAGCAGTTCTTC. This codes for CASSLRDRPNEQFF.

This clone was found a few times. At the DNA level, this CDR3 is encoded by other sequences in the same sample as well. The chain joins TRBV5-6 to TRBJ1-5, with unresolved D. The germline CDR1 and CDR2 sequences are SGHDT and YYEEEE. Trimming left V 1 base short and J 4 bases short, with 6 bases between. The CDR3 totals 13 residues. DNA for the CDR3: TGTGCCAGCAGCTTGACGGGAAATCAGCCCCAGCATTTT. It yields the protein CASSLTGNQPQHF.

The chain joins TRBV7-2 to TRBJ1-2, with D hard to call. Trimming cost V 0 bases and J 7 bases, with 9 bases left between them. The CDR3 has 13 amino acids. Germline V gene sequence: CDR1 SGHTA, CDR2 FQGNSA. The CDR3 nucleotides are TGTGCCAGCAGCTTAGCCTACGGTGGTGGCTACACCTTC. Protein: CASSLAYGGGYTF.

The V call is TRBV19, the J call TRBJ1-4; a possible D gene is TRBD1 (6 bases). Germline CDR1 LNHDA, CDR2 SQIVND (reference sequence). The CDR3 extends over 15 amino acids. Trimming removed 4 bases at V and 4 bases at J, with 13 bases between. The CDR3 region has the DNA TGTGCCAGTAGTAACCCTCGAGGGGGTAATGAAAAACTGTTTTTT. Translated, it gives CASSNPRGGNEKLFF.

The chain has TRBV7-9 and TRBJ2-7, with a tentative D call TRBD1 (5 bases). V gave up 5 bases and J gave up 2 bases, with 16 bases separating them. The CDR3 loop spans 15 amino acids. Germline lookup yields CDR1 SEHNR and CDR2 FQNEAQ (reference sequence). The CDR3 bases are TGTGCCAGCAGCCAGGTGGTACAGGATACCTACGAGCAGTACTTC. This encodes CASSQVVQDTYEQYF.

Written as DNA, the CDR3 is TGTGCCAGCAGCTTAGGTCCCCTAGCGGGAGCCGGCGATGAGCAGTTCTTC. Translating it yields CASSLGPLAGAGDEQFF. The chain is built from TRBV11-2 and TRBJ2-1, with TRBD2 identical over 10 bases. From germline, CDR1 is SGHAT and CDR2 FQNNGV. Trimming at V came to 1 base and at J to 8 bases, leaving 11 bases not matched to a gene. The CDR3 has 17 amino acids.